The sequence of this TCR beta chain was determined in a study of T cells after yellow fever vaccination (dated by TCRdb to about 2019). Background for the entire study: The SMART-Seq v4 Ultra Low Input RNA kit was used to prepare libraries from fractions with low cell numbers. Bulk TCR alpha and beta repertoires were sequenced longitudinally to track T-cell clones before and after primary and booster YFV17D yellow fever vaccination. Two healthy male donors, one aged 18 to 30 and one aged 30 to 40 years, made up the cohort. Blood was collected at multiple timepoints before and after primary and secondary immunization, and bulk PBMC replicates and cell subsets were isolated.

The treatment or condition tag for this specimen amounts to: live attenuated yellow fever vaccine strain. PBMCs were isolated from peripheral blood using a standard Ficoll-Paque protocol. Dynabeads CD4 and CD8 positive selection kits were used to isolate CD4 and CD8 T-cell fractions. RNA was extracted with TriZol from bulk PBMCs, CD4 and CD8 fractions, and dextramer-positive and dextramer-negative fractions. Worth noting for this clonotype: Its antigen is currently not known. No clone much larger than this one lies a single base away; base qualities are absent.

The paper as a whole reports these results and caveats: A small fraction of clonotypes appeared in both the CD4 and CD8 compartments, likely as a result of convergent recombination. Only a couple of donors were included in the study, so the extent to which the findings can be generalized is limited. Most clones expanded after primary vaccination were re-detected after the booster (almost 98% of CD4 and around nine tenths of CD8), suggesting broad memory maintenance. FACS-sorted repertoires could contain abundant contaminating clonotypes from the bulk population, so computational filtering was required. The secondary T-cell response was found to be weaker but faster than the primary response, with a peak reached on day 5 rather than on day 15.

The run used an Illumina NovaSeq 6000. TCR cDNA was synthesized by 5'RACE template switching, through which a universal primer site and unique molecular identifiers were introduced. Priming for cDNA synthesis came from both the TCR alpha and TCR beta constant segments. Two PCR steps were used to amplify libraries, with sample barcodes and sequencing adapters being added in the second step. Libraries were sequenced on Illumina HiSeq 2500 (2x100 bp) or NovaSeq (2x150 bp). In the authors' own workflow: MIGEC handled demultiplexing of reads and collapsing into UMI consensus sequences, while MiXCR performed V(D)J alignment. Vaccine-responding clonotypes were defined with edgeR using replicate PBMC samples, requiring FDR below 0.01 and a log2 fold change above 5 up to day 15. CD4 or CD8 identity was assigned to each bulk clonotype according to whether the clonotype was present at higher abundance in the sequenced CD4 repertoire or the sequenced CD8 repertoire. Using fastp trimming at Q25 and MiXCR clonotype assembly, TCRdb reanalyzed the public sequencing data and kept in-frame beta chains. Each entry merges the rows of one CDR3 protein and shows their most common DNA and genes. TCRdb's processing, not the study's, gives the V and J calls here. Across this sample there are 150,000 to 200,000 distinct CDR3 sequences, with approximately 11% seen only once. The ten biggest clones cover approximately 34% of the sample.

The CDR3 measures 15 amino acids from cysteine to phenylalanine. The CDR3 DNA has 45 bases and is translated from base 1. CDR1 and CDR2 are read off the germline V gene as MNHEY and SVGAGI. V trim: 7 bases; J trim: 5 bases; unmatched bases: 8. The sequence derives from a man aged 18 to 30 who received the YFV17D yellow fever vaccine. The material sequenced was CD8+ T cells sorted from PBMCs, taken 15 days after the yellow fever booster vaccination. In this chain, TRBV6-5 is recombined with TRBJ2-2; TRBD1 matches 9 bases in the middle. CDR3 sequence: CASKIPGTGTGELFF. The sequenced DNA is TGTGCCAGCAAGATCCCGGGGACAGGGACCGGGGAGCTGTTTTTT.